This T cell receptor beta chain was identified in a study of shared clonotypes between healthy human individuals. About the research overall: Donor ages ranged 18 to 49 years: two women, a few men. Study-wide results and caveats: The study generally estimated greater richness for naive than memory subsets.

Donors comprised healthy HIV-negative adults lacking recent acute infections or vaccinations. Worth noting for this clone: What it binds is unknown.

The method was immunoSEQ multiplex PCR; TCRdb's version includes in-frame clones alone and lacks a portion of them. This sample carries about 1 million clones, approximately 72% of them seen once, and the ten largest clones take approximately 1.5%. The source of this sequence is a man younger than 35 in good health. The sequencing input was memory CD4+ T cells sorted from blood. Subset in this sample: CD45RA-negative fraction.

The CDR3 bases are TGTGCCAGCAGCAACTTAGCGGGAGGACTTACAACTGAGCAGTTCTTC. As protein: CASSNLAGGLTTEQFF. The chain employs TRBV7-2 and TRBJ2-1; TRBD2 matches at 10 bases. The V gene end was trimmed by 5 bases and the J gene end by 9 bases; junction bases not matched to a gene: 13. Germline lookup yields CDR1 SGHTA and CDR2 FQGNSA. This CDR3 comprises 16 residues.